This T cell receptor (beta chain) derives from a study of blood T cell repertoires in COVID-19. At the level of the study: T cells, B-cell-depleted T cells, or PBMCs provided the cDNA or gDNA that served as material.

V was trimmed by 7 bases and J by 2 bases, leaving 8 bases between them. This CDR3 contains 13 residues. In the source study's methods: Nucleated cell number was recorded as an estimate derived from reference gene primer amplification. Generated by immunoSEQ multiplex PCR, the TCRdb table keeps only in-frame clones and is missing some. V and J calls and clone size follow that table, whereas D and trimming were derived from the DNA. Among tens of thousands of clones listed, around 80% were seen once. Sequencing input: peripheral blood. J is TRBJ1-4 and V is TRBV12-3 or TRBV12-4, with D maybe TRBD1 (6 bases). This sequence originates from a woman older than 75 with acute or convalescent COVID-19. CDR3: CASTGVTNEKLFF. The CDR3 region has the DNA TGTGCCAGCACAGGGGTGACTAATGAAAAACTGTTTTTT.